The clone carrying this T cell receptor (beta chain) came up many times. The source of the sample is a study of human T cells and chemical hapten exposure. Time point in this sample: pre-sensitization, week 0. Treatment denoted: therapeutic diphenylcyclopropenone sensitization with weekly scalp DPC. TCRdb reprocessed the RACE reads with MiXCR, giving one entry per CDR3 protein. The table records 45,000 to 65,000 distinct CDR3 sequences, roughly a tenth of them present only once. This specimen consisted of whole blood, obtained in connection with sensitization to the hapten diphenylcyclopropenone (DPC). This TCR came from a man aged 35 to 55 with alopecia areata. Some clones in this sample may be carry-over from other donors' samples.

CDR3 loop: CSARDPTVSYEQYF. For the CDR3, the DNA is TGCAGTGCTAGAGATCCGACAGTCTCCTACGAGCAGTACTTC. This chain joins TRBV20-1 and TRBJ2-7; perhaps TRBD1 as D (5 bases). CDR1 is DFQATT and CDR2 is SNEGSKA in the germline V gene (reference sequence). CDR3 length: 14 amino acids. V lost 0 bases and J 0 bases, leaving 9 bases between the germline ends.